Detailed here is one T cell receptor (beta chain). This entry comes from a study of blood T cell repertoires in COVID-19. This CDR3 spans 13 amino acids. Germline V gives CDR1 MNHEY, CDR2 SVGAGI. J lost 4 bases, V lost 6 bases, and 4 bases had no gene match. Generated by immunoSEQ multiplex PCR, the TCRdb table keeps only in-frame clones and is missing some. The sample has 260,000 or so clones; roughly 88% are singletons. The sequencing sample was made of peripheral blood. This clonotype originated in a human donor in a cohort sampled during active COVID-19. The V gene is TRBV6-5, the J gene TRBJ2-5; TRBD1 matches at 8 bases. The CDR3 bases are TGTGCCAGCAGCCGGACAGGGCGAGAGACCCAGTACTTC. Amino acid sequence: CASSRTGRETQYF.